This T cell receptor (beta chain) stems from a study of identical twins. Study results and caveats: Excess sharing between twins was weaker in beta out-of-frame sequences. Insertions were fewer in abundant cord blood beta clonotypes, whereas memory repertoires showed none of this pattern. It was out-of-frame TCR alpha sharing in monozygotic twins that models underestimated.

Germline V gives CDR1 SGHRS, CDR2 YFSETQ. The CDR3 extends over 18 amino acids. Note on this clonotype: The target antigen is unknown.

A universal primer site was created by template switching, with the cDNA bearing unique molecular identifiers. TCRdb analysed the 5' RACE reads with MiXCR anew, one entry per CDR3 protein. The sample comprises around 1.7 million distinct CDR3 sequences, roughly a third of which are singletons, and around 0.3% rests with the top ten. Sequencing was done on a sample of cord blood. The chain carries TRBV5-1 and TRBJ2-4, with TRBD2 matching over 7 bases. The end of the DNA is better explained by TRBJ2-7, so the J call may be wrong. This sequence was found in a newborn girl in good health. Here the CDR3 DNA reads TGCGCCAGCAGCTTTGGACCGGGACTAAGTAAGGCGAACTACGAGCAGTACTTC. Protein: CASSFGPGLSKANYEQYF.